The 31 T cell receptor beta chains presented below share a single source sample, sequenced in a study of identical twins. TCRdb re-called the 5' RACE reads with MiXCR, one entry per CDR3 protein. This table holds some 500,000 distinct CDR3 sequences, around 9.6% found once. These same records also appear under a second study, on yellow fever vaccine responses in identical twins.

Sequenced input: PBMCs. The receptor source for this set is a young woman in good health.

This clonotype was observed a handful of times. The chain carries TRBV11-2 and TRBJ2-7; D is possibly TRBD2 (6 bases). V lost 4 bases and J lost 5, with 15 bases in between. CDR3 length equals 14 residues. Germline V CDR1 and CDR2: SGHAT, FQNNGV. Here the CDR3 reads CASSSLFGGNEQYF. The CDR3 DNA reads as TGTGCCAGCAGCTCCCTATTTGGGGGGAACGAGCAGTACTTC.

The rearrangement links TRBV12-3 or TRBV12-4 to TRBJ2-2; 14 bases agree with TRBD2. The CDR3 has 19 amino acids. The trim removed 5 bases at V and 3 bases at J, leaving 11 bases unmatched. CDR3 sequence: CASSPGTSGGALYTGELFF. The CDR3 nucleotides read TGTGCCAGCAGTCCTGGGACTAGCGGGGGCGCCTTATACACCGGGGAGCTGTTTTTT.

This clonotype was counted at least ten times. The chain is built from TRBV6-2 or TRBV6-3 and TRBJ2-7, with 7 bases lining up with TRBD1. CDR1 and CDR2 (germline): MNHEY, SVGEGT. With 2 bases clipped from V and 2 bases from J, the junction kept 3 bases outside the gene matches. The CDR3 sequence is 14 residues long. CDR3 nucleotides: TGTGCCAGCAGTTACACCGGGACAGCCTACGAGCAGTACTTC. Translated: CASSYTGTAYEQYF.

The table lists this clonotype with many counts. The chain carries TRBV10-2 and TRBJ2-2; 13 nucleotides agree with TRBD2. V lost 6 bases, J lost 7 bases, and 11 bases stayed unmatched. The CDR3 contains 17 residues. CDR1 is WSHSY, CDR2 SAAADI, per germline. The CDR3 loop reads CASSATSGRAKNGELFF. CDR3 in DNA: TGCGCCAGCAGCGCTACTAGCGGGAGGGCCAAGAACGGGGAGCTGTTTTTT.

This clonotype was counted at least ten times. This chain connects TRBV12-3 or TRBV12-4 to TRBJ2-5, with 10 bases lining up with TRBD2. Trimming removed 1 base from V and 1 base from J; junction bases left unmatched: 3. This CDR3 has 16 residues. Written as DNA, the CDR3 is TGTGCCAGCAGTTTAGGGCTAGCGGGGGCCCAAGAGACCCAGTACTTC. Translated, it gives CASSLGLAGAQETQYF.

V usage is TRBV12-3 or TRBV12-4 and J usage is TRBJ1-6, with a possible D match to TRBD1 (5 bases). V lost 6 bases to trimming and J lost 5 bases, with 11 bases between them. The CDR3 is 14 amino acids. This CDR3 reads CASSPAGDNSPLHF. DNA for the CDR3: TGTGCCAGCAGCCCGGCGGGGGATAATTCACCCCTCCACTTT.

V is TRBV5-1 and J is TRBJ1-6; 8 bases fit TRBD1. The CDR3 runs to 13 residues. Trimming took 3 bases from V and 12 from J; bases not matched to a gene: 5. Germline assignment: CDR1 SGHRS and CDR2 YFSETQ. CDR3 nucleotides: TGCGCCAGCAGCTCGGAAGGACAGGGACCCCTCCACTTT. Translation gives CASSSEGQGPLHF. The variable domain in full, with the rest retrieved from reference TRBV5-1 and TRBJ1-6, is KAGVTQTPRYLIKTRGQQVTLSCSPISGHRSVSWYQQTPGQGLQFLFEYFSETQRNKGNFPGRFSGRQFSNSRSEMNVSTLELGDSALYLCASSSEGQGPLHFGNGTRLTVT.

This clonotype has more than one count but fewer than ten. The genes are TRBV9 and TRBJ2-2; D not resolved. Germline CDR1 and CDR2: SGDLS and YYNGEE. CDR3 length equals 16 residues. Trimming took off 1 base at V and 1 base at J, with 11 bases between the two ends. CDR3 coding DNA: TGTGCCAGCAGCGTAAAATCGAGAGGGAACACCGGGGAGCTGTTTTTT. Its protein is CASSVKSRGNTGELFF.

The CDR3 loop reads CASHRVPASQETQYF. In DNA, the CDR3 is TGTGCCAGCCACCGGGTCCCGGCCTCCCAAGAGACCCAGTACTTC. The chain uses TRBV7-9 and TRBJ2-5; D is undetermined. Germline CDR1 and CDR2: SEHNR and FQNEAQ (reference sequence). The CDR3 has 15 residues. With 8 bases removed from V and 1 base from J, the gap between germline ends came to 17 bases.

This clonotype was seen repeatedly, ten times or more. The gene calls are TRBV10-3 and TRBJ2-7; 7 bases fit TRBD2. After removal of 2 bases from V and 2 bases from J, the junction contained 3 bases not matched to a gene. This CDR3 region has 14 residues. The germline gives CDR1 ENHRY, CDR2 SYGVKD. CDR3 amino acids: CAISEGTNPYEQYF. Here the CDR3 DNA reads TGTGCCATCAGTGAGGGGACTAACCCCTACGAGCAGTACTTC.

In its sample, this clonotype was seen a few times. The chain employs TRBV29-1 and TRBJ2-2; 13 nucleotides agree with TRBD2. J was trimmed by 1 base and V by 4 bases; bases with no gene match: 6. The CDR3 runs to 17 residues. Per the germline V gene, CDR1 is SQVTM and CDR2 is ANQGSEA. Here the CDR3 DNA reads TGCAGCGTTGCAGGACTAGCGGGAGTTCGGAACACCGGGGAGCTGTTTTTT. Protein: CSVAGLAGVRNTGELFF.

In this sample, this clonotype turned up many times. This sequence joins TRBV12-3 or TRBV12-4 and TRBJ1-5; the match to TRBD1 covers 11 bases. J was trimmed by 9 bases and V by 5 bases; bases with no gene match: 9. The CDR3 contains 15 residues. CDR3 bases: TGTGCCAGCAGTCGAGCCGGGACAGGGGGTCGGCCCCAGCATTTT. Translating gives CASSRAGTGGRPQHF.

The count of this clonotype is one. In DNA form, the CDR3 reads TGTGCCAGCAGGGCTGGTGGGTTGACCCCCGGGCACTACGAGCAGTACTTC. It codes for CASRAGGLTPGHYEQYF. V is TRBV28 and J is TRBJ2-7; D is unclear. Germline-derived CDR1 and CDR2 are MDHEN and SYDVKM. The CDR3 runs to 17 residues. With 6 bases removed from V and 3 bases from J, the gap between germline ends came to 24 bases. The full variable domain, its missing parts supplied by reference TRBV28 and TRBJ2-7, is DVKVTQSSRYLVKRTGEKVFLECVQDMDHENMFWYRQDPGLGLRLIYFSYDVKMKEKGDIPEGYSVSREKKERFSLILESASTNQTSMYLCASRAGGLTPGHYEQYFGPGTRLTVT.

This clonotype was counted a few times. V is TRBV20-1 and J is TRBJ2-1; 8 bases match TRBD2. The V gene end was trimmed by 7 bases and the J gene end by 12 bases; junction bases not matched to a gene: 11. The CDR3 runs to 12 residues. CDR1 is DFQATT, CDR2 SNEGSKA, per germline (reference sequence). The CDR3 loop is CSVVPGAGGQFF. DNA of the CDR3: TGCAGTGTTGTGCCGGGGGCGGGGGGGCAGTTCTTC.

This clonotype was counted a few times. The V gene is TRBV7-2, the J gene TRBJ1-6, with a weak D call TRBD1 (5 bases). The ends were cut back, 2 bases at V and 9 bases at J, with 11 bases in the middle. The germline V gene has CDR1 SGHTA and CDR2 FQGNSA. The CDR3 has 14 amino acids. The CDR3 region has the DNA TGTGCCAGCAGCTTACAGGGTGTAAGTTCACCCCTCCACTTT. This encodes CASSLQGVSSPLHF.

The V and J genes are TRBV27 and TRBJ2-7, with 7 bases matching TRBD2. Germline V CDR1 and CDR2: MNHEY, SMNVEV (reference sequence). CDR3 length equals 15 residues. With 1 base clipped from V and 11 bases from J, the junction kept 14 bases outside the gene matches. CDR3 nucleotides: TGTGCCAGCAGTTTATTGAGCGGGACCCCCTTGGAAAAGTACTTC. Protein sequence: CASSLLSGTPLEKYF.

This clonotype was found many times. This chain connects TRBV6-2 or TRBV6-3 to TRBJ2-7; 10 nucleotides agree with TRBD2. Looked up from germline, CDR1 is MNHEY and CDR2 is SVGEGT. The CDR3 runs 14 residues. V was clipped by 6 bases and J by 6 bases; unmatched bases: 8. The CDR3 coding sequence is TGTGCCAGCAGCCTAGCGGGAGCGTCCGTCGAGCAGTACTTC. It encodes CASSLAGASVEQYF.

This clonotype was observed a few times. V is TRBV7-9 and J is TRBJ2-3; 7 bases line up with TRBD2. Trimming cost V 3 bases and J 6 bases; bases outside gene matches: 6. Germline V gene lookup returns CDR1 SEHNR and CDR2 FQNEAQ (reference sequence). The CDR3 contains 14 residues. The CDR3 region is CASSFGGVGDTQYF. CDR3 nucleotides: TGTGCCAGCAGCTTTGGGGGGGTAGGTGATACGCAGTATTTT.

The chain joins TRBV3-1 to TRBJ1-2; no reliable D call. CDR3 length equals 13 residues. Trimming shortened V by 1 base and J by 0 bases, and 3 bases separated the two germline ends. Germline V gene data show CDR1 as LGHDT and CDR2 as YNNKEL (reference sequence). CDR3 sequence: CASSQGTNYGYTF. CDR3 nucleotides: TGTGCCAGCAGCCAAGGGACTAACTATGGCTACACCTTC. Full variable domain (missing parts from reference TRBV3-1 and TRBJ1-2): DTAVSQTPKYLVTQMGNDKSIKCEQNLGHDTMYWYKQDSKKFLKIMFSYNNKELIINETVPNRFSPKSPDKAHLNLHINSLELGDSAVYFCASSQGTNYGYTFGSGTRLTVV.

The chain joins TRBV6-6 to TRBJ2-7, with a weak D call TRBD1 (6 bases). CDR3 length: 11 residues. Germline CDR1 is MNHNY and CDR2 is SVGAGI (reference sequence). Trimming took 11 bases from V and 7 from J, leaving 15 bases between them. CDR3 coding DNA: TGTGCCGCCGCCGGGACACGGGAGCAGTACTTC. This translates into CAAAGTREQYF.

This clonotype was found a few times. The chain carries TRBV29-1 and TRBJ2-7; 9 bases are shared with TRBD1. V was clipped by 1 base and J by 2 bases; unmatched bases: 9. Germline CDR1 SQVTM, CDR2 ANQGSEA. The CDR3 sequence is 16 residues long. The CDR3 loop is CSVEGRGTGSTYEQYF. CDR3 nucleotides: TGCAGCGTTGAAGGAAGAGGGACAGGGTCAACCTACGAGCAGTACTTC.

This clonotype has just a few counts. The chain is built from TRBV11-1 and TRBJ2-5; 8 bases line up with TRBD2. J lost 0 bases, V lost 6 bases, and 6 bases had no gene match. Germline CDR1 and CDR2: SGHAT and FQDESV (reference sequence). The CDR3 has 15 amino acids. CDR3 nucleotide sequence: TGTGCCAGCAGACCGGGACTAGGGGACCAAGAGACCCAGTACTTC. Translation: CASRPGLGDQETQYF.

This chain connects TRBV7-2 to TRBJ2-7; D might be TRBD1 (6 bases). Germline loops: CDR1 SGHTA, CDR2 FQGNSA. V dropped 6 bases and J dropped 2 bases, with 11 bases sitting between them. The CDR3 consists of 13 residues. CDR3 in amino acids: CASRDTGTYEQYF. The CDR3 region has the DNA TGTGCCAGCAGAGATACAGGGACCTACGAGCAGTACTTC.

This clonotype was found a few times. This chain uses TRBV20-1 with TRBJ2-7; 7 bases match TRBD2. The CDR3 spans 13 residues. J was trimmed by 2 bases and V by 1 base; bases with no gene match: 2. Germline V gives CDR1 DFQATT, CDR2 SNEGSKA (reference sequence). The CDR3 spells CSARVRGAYEQYF. The DNA for the CDR3 is TGCAGTGCTAGAGTTCGGGGGGCCTACGAGCAGTACTTC.

The chain is built from TRBV12-3 or TRBV12-4 and TRBJ2-3; D may be TRBD2 (6 bases). The germline V and J ends were trimmed by 1 base and 11 bases, with 10 bases remaining between them. The CDR3 has 12 residues. The CDR3 sequence: CASSLVLAGQYF. CDR3 nucleotide sequence: TGTGCCAGCAGTTTAGTACTAGCAGGGCAGTATTTT.

This clonotype was counted at least ten times. This rearrangement joins TRBV21-1 to TRBJ2-1; the D call of TRBD1 is as the table states it, not checked on the DNA. TRBV21-1 is a listed pseudogene. CDR3 length: 20 residues. The CDR3 sequence is CASSKLGVTQTRLFYNEQFF. Here the CDR3 DNA reads TGTGCCAGCAGCAAACTGGGGGTAACGCAGACCCGATTATTCTACAATGAGCAGTTCTTC.

J is TRBJ2-3 and V is TRBV2, with D unresolved. Germline CDR1 is SNHLY and CDR2 is FYNNEI. This CDR3 has 14 amino acids. The ends were cut back, 2 bases at V and 4 bases at J, with 10 bases in the middle. The CDR3 DNA is TGTGCCAGCAGTGAAACGTGGGAAGCAGATACGCAGTATTTT. This translates into CASSETWEADTQYF. Looking up the rest from reference TRBV2 and TRBJ2-3 gives the full variable domain: EPEVTQTPSHQVTQMGQEVILRCVPISNHLYFYWYRQILGQKVEFLVSFYNNEISEKSEIFDDQFSVERPDGSNFTLKIRSTKLEDSAMYFCASSETWEADTQYFGPGTRLTVL.

This clonotype has a handful of counts. The chain has TRBV5-4 and TRBJ2-1; D is unclear. From germline, CDR1 is SGHNT and CDR2 YYREEE (reference sequence). V was trimmed by 3 bases and J by 2 bases, leaving 12 bases between them. This CDR3 contains 15 residues. The CDR3 region has the DNA TGTGCCAGCAGCTCCAAAAACCCTCCCTACAATGAGCAGTTCTTC. It specifies CASSSKNPPYNEQFF.

This clonotype has more than one count but fewer than ten. V usage is TRBV7-6 and J usage is TRBJ2-1; 8 bases match TRBD2. The CDR3 consists of 17 residues. After removal of 1 base from V and 4 bases from J, the junction contained 9 bases not matched to a gene. Germline V gene data show CDR1 as SGHVS and CDR2 as FNYEAQ. The CDR3 loop is CASSLVSSGGIYNEQFF. DNA of the CDR3: TGTGCCAGCAGCTTAGTTTCGTCGGGAGGGATATACAATGAGCAGTTCTTC.

This clonotype was detected many times. This sequence joins TRBV7-2 and TRBJ2-7; D unresolved. Trimming cost V 7 bases and J 2 bases, with 6 bases left between them. This CDR3 is built from 11 residues. The germline V gene has CDR1 SGHTA and CDR2 FQGNSA. The DNA for the CDR3 is TGTGCCAGCACCTCAACCTACGAGCAGTACTTC. It yields the protein CASTSTYEQYF.

In its sample, this clonotype was seen a few times. This sequence joins TRBV28 and TRBJ2-7; D unresolved. Germline V gene data show CDR1 as MDHEN and CDR2 as SYDVKM. The CDR3 spans 15 residues. V was trimmed by 3 bases and J by 1 base, leaving 13 bases between them. CDR3 DNA sequence: TGTGCCAGCAGTTTCGTTGGCAGAACATCCTACGAGCAGTACTTC. It codes for CASSFVGRTSYEQYF.